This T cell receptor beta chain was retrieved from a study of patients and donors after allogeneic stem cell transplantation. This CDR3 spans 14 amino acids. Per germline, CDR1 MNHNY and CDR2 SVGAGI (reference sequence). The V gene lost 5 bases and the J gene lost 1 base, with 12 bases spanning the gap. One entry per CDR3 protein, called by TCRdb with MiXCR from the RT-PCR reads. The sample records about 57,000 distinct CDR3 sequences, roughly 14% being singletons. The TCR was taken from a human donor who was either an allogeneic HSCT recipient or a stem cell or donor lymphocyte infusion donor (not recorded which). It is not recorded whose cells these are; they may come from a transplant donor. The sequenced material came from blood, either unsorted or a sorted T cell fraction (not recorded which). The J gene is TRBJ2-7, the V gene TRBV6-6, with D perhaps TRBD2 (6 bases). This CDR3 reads CASSRRESSYEQYF. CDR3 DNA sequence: TGTGCCAGCAGTAGGAGGGAAAGTTCCTACGAGCAGTACTTC.